This T cell receptor beta chain was obtained from a study of OX40 agonist ivuxolimab in advanced cancers. About the study: Patients assigned to dose escalation were diagnosed with hepatocellular carcinoma, melanoma, renal cell or head and neck cancer.

The length of the CDR3 is 13 residues. In germline, CDR1 is SGHAT, CDR2 FQDESV (reference sequence). V gave up 5 bases and J gave up 2 bases, with 9 bases separating them. The sample holds one count of this clone. Some clones are missing from TCRdb's copy, which holds only in-frame ones; the method was immunoSEQ multiplex PCR. The data show around 80,000 clones, roughly 80% seen once. The sequence was collected from an adult with an advanced solid tumor such as melanoma, head and neck, liver or kidney cancer. Sequenced here: CD4+ or CD8+ T cells sorted from blood, sampled in a trial of the OX40 agonist ivuxolimab. This chain uses TRBV11-1 with TRBJ2-5; D gene uncertain. Here the CDR3 reads CASSPAEQETQYF. The CDR3 DNA follows: TGTGCCAGCAGCCCCGCCGAACAAGAGACCCAGTACTTC.